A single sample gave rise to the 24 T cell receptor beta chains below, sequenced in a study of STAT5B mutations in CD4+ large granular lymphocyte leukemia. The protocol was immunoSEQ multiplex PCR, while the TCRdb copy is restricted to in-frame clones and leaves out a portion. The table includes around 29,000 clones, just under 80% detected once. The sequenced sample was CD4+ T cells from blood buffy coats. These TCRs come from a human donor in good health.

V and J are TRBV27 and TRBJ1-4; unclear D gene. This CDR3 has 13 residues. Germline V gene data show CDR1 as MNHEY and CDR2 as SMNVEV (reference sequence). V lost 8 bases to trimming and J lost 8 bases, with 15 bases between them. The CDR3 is CASRTRTQEKLFF. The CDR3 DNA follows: TGTGCCAGCCGGACCCGAACCCAAGAAAAACTGTTTTTT.

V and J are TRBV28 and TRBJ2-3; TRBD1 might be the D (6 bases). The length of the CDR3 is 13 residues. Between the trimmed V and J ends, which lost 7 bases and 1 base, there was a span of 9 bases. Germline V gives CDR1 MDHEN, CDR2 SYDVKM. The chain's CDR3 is CASNSGGTDTQYF. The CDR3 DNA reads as TGTGCCAGCAATTCAGGGGGCACAGATACGCAGTATTTT.

DNA of the CDR3: TGTGCCAGCAGCTTAGGGCAGGGGACCATATATGGCTACACCTTC. Its translation is CASSLGQGTIYGYTF. This chain uses TRBV7-9 with TRBJ1-2, with a weak D call TRBD1 (6 bases). This CDR3 comprises 15 residues. Germline CDR1 is SEHNR and CDR2 is FQNEAQ (reference sequence). Trimming removed 1 base from V and 5 bases from J, with 14 bases in between.

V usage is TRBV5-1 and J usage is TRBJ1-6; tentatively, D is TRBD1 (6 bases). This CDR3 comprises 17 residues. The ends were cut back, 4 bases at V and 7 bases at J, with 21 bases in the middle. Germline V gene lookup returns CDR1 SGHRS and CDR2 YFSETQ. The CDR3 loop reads CASSHGGVGDGNSPLHF. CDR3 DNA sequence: TGCGCCAGCAGCCATGGGGGCGTGGGGGACGGGAATTCACCCCTCCACTTT.

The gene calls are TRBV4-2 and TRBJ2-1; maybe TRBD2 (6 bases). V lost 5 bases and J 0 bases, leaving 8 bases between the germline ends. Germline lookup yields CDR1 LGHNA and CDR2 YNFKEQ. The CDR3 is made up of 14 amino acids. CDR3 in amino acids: CASSEEGSYNEQFF. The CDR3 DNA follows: TGTGCCAGCAGCGAGGAGGGCTCCTACAATGAGCAGTTCTTC.

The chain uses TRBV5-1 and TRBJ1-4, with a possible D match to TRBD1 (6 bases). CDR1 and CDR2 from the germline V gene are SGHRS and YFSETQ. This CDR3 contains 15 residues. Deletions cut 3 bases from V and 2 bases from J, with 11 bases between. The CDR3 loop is CASSWKGVTNEKLFF. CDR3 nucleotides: TGCGCCAGCAGCTGGAAGGGGGTTACTAATGAAAAACTGTTTTTT.

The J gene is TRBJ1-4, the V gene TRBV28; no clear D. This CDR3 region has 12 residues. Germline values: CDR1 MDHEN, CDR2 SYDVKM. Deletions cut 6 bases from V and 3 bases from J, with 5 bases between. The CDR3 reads CASRRPNEKLFF. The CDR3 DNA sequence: TGTGCCAGCAGACGGCCTAATGAAAAACTGTTTTTT.

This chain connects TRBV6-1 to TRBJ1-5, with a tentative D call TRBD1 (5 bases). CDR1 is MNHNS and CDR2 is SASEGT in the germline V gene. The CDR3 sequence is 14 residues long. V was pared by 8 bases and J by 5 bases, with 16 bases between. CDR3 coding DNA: TGTGCCAGCTCCGGGGCCCTAAGGGATCAGCCCCAGCATTTT. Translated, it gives CASSGALRDQPQHF.

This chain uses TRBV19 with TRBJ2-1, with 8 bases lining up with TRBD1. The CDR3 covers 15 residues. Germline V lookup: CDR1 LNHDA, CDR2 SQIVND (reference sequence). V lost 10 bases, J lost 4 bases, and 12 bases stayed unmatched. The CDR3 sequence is CATKESGGSYNEQFF. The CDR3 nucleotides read TGTGCCACCAAGGAGTCAGGGGGCTCGTACAATGAGCAGTTCTTC.

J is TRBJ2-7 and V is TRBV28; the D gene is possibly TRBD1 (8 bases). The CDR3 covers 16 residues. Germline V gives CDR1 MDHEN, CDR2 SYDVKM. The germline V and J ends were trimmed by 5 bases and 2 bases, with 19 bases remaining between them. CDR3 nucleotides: TGTGCCAGCAGTGGCGGGGGACAGGCGTCTCCCTACGAGCAGTACGTC. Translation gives CASSGGGQASPYEQYV.

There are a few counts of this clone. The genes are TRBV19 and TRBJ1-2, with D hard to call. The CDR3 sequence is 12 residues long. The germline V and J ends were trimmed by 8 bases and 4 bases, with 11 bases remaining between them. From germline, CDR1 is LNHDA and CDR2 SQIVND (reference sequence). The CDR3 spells CASEGSGYGYTF. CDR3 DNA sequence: TGTGCCAGTGAGGGTAGCGGCTATGGCTACACCTTC.

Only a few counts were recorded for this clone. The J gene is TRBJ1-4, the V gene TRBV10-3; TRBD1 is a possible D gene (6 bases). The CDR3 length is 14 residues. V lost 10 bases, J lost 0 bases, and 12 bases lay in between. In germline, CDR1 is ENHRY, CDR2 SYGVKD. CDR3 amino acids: CATRGGSTNEKLFF. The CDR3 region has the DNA TGTGCCACCAGGGGAGGCTCAACTAATGAAAAACTGTTTTTT.

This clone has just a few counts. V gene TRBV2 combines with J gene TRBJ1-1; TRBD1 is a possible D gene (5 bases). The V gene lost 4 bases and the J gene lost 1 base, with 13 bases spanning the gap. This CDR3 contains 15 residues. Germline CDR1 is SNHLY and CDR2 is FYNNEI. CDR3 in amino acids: CASSGQGWTNTEAFF. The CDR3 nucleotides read TGTGCCAGCAGTGGGCAGGGTTGGACGAACACTGAAGCTTTCTTT.

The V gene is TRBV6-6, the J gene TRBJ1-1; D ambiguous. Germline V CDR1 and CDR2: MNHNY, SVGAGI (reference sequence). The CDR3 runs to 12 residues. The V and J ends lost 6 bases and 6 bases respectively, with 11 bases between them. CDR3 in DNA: TGTGCCAGCAGAGGTTTTAAAGCTGAAGCTTTCTTT. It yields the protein CASRGFKAEAFF.

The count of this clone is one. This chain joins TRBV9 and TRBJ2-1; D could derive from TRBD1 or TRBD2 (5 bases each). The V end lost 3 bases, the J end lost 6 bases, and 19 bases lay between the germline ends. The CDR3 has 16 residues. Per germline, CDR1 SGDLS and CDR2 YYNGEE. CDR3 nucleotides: TGTGCCAGCAGCGCTTTTGGGACGTATGTGGCCAATGAGCAGTTCTTC. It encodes CASSAFGTYVANEQFF.

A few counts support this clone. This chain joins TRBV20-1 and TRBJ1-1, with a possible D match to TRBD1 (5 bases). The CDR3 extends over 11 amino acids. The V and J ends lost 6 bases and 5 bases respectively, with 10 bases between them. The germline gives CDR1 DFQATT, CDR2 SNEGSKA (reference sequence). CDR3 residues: CSAPRQTEAFF. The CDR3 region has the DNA TGCAGTGCACCGAGACAGACTGAAGCTTTCTTT.

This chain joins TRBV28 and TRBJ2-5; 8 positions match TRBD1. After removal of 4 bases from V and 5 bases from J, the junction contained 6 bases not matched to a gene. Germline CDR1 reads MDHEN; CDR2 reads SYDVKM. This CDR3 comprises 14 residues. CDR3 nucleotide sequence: TGTGCCAGCAGTTCCTCAGGGGGCAGGGAGACCCAGTACTTC. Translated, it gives CASSSSGGRETQYF. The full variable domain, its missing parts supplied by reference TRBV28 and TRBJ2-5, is DVKVTQSSRYLVKRTGEKVFLECVQDMDHENMFWYRQDPGLGLRLIYFSYDVKMKEKGDIPEGYSVSREKKERFSLILESASTNQTSMYLCASSSSGGRETQYFGPGTRLLVL.

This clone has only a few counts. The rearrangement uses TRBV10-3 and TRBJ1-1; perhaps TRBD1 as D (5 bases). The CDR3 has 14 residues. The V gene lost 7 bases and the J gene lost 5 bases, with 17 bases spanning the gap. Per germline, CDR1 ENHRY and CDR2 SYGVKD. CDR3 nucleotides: TGTGCCATCACCCCGTCGGGGGAGAGAACTGAAGCTTTCTTT. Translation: CAITPSGERTEAFF.

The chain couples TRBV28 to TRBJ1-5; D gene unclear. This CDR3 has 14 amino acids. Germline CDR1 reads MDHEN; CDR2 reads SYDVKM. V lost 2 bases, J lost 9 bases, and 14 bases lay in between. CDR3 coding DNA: TGTGCCAGCAGTTTAGAAAGTGGGGTGAGGCCCCAGCATTTT. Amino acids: CASSLESGVRPQHF.

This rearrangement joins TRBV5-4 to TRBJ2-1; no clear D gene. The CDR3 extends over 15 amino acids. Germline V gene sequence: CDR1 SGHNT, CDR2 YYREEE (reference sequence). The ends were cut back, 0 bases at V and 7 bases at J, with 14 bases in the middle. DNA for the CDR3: TGTGCCAGCAGCTTGGACAAGGACGCAGCAAATGAGCAGTTCTTC. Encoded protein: CASSLDKDAANEQFF.

Here the CDR3 DNA reads TGTGCCAGCAGTTTGGGACCACCCACAGATACGCAGTATTTT. Translated: CASSLGPPTDTQYF. V gene TRBV6-5 combines with J gene TRBJ2-3; the D gene could be TRBD1 or TRBD2 (5 bases each). Trimming took off 4 bases at V and 2 bases at J, with 10 bases between the two ends. This CDR3 contains 14 residues. Germline V gene sequence: CDR1 MNHEY, CDR2 SVGAGI.

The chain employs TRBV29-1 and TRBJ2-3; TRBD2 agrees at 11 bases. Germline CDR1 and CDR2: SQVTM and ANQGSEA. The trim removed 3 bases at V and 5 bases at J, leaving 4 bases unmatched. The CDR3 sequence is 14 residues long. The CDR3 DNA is TGCAGCGTTGATACTAGCGGGGGTGGAGATACGCAGTATTTT. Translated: CSVDTSGGGDTQYF.

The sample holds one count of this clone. The CDR3 reads CASSDVTSGRNEQFF. In nucleotides, the CDR3 is TGTGCCAGCAGTGATGTGACTAGCGGGAGAAATGAGCAGTTCTTC. The chain combines TRBV6-4 with TRBJ2-1; TRBD2 aligns across 12 bases. Germline CDR1 is MRHNA and CDR2 is SNTAGT. V lost 3 bases, J lost 7 bases, and 4 bases stayed unmatched. The CDR3 is 15 residues long.

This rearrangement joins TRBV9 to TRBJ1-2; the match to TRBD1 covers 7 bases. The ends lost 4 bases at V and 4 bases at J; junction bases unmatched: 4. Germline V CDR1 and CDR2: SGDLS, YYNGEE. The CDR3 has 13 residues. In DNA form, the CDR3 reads TGTGCCAGCAGCCGGGGGACAGTCTATGGCTACACCTTC. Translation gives CASSRGTVYGYTF. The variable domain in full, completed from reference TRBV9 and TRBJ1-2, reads DSGVTQTPKHLITATGQRVTLRCSPRSGDLSVYWYQQSLDQGLQFLIQYYNGEERAKGNILERFSAQQFPDLHSELNLSSLELGDSALYFCASSRGTVYGYTFGSGTRLTVV.